The T cell receptor beta chain described here comes from a study of cytomegalovirus exposure and HLA in healthy donors. Overall study results and limits: Later on, an analysis tied about 17,000 TCR beta sequences to HLA alleles at 0.05 false discovery rate. Researchers left out some V segments, among them TRBV6-2 and TRBV6-3, as indistinguishable. About 87% or about 30% of the time was how often most TCR beta V segments were productive, according to an earlier analysis.

Primers included in the PCR were 60 Vbeta and 13 Jbeta primers. Data came from immunoSEQ multiplex PCR; TCRdb stores just in-frame clones and leaves some out. The sample shows 130,000 to 150,000 clones, roughly 68% of them seen only once. This clone occurred a few times. Its antigen is still unknown. Per germline, CDR1 MDHEN and CDR2 SYDVKM. This CDR3 region has 14 residues. V lost 8 bases and J lost 3, with 14 bases in between. Material for sequencing was PBMCs. This clonotype originated in a man aged 60 to 69 in good health and CMV-seronegative. The V gene is TRBV28, the J gene TRBJ2-1, with D possibly matching TRBD1 (7 bases). CDR3 DNA: TGTGCCAGCCAGGGGGGTACCCTCTACAATGAGCAGTTCTTC. Encoded protein: CASQGGTLYNEQFF.